In this sample, the clone carrying this T cell receptor (beta chain) turned up once. Its target is unknown. The data are from a study of T cell repertoires in cytomegalovirus infection. Study overall: Public TCR beta signatures were indicative of both CMV infection and a matching HLA type.

The study's findings and limits: Cumulative frequency (of public TCR beta family members) identified carriers of CMV plus the relevant HLA. HLA-C-restricted CMV-specific TCR beta clonotypes were dominant in the ex vivo response.

Trimming took 6 bases from V and 0 from J, leaving 11 bases between them. The germline gives CDR1 MNHNS, CDR2 SASEGT. The CDR3 runs to 15 residues. TCRdb itself ran the reads through MiXCR, one entry per CDR3 protein. The sample has 300,000 to 450,000 distinct CDR3 sequences; 15% to 20% are singletons. This receptor was obtained from a human donor in good health (CMV status not recorded). Some clones in this sample may be carry-over from other donors' samples. V and J are TRBV6-1 and TRBJ2-2; the D gene is possibly TRBD2 (5 bases). Sequenced material: PBMCs. CDR3 coding DNA: TGTGCCAGCAGGAGGACTTATTCGAACACCGGGGAGCTGTTTTTT. Protein sequence: CASRRTYSNTGELFF.